The 28 T cell receptor beta chains below come from one sample, sequenced in a study of blood T cells in healthy people across ages. The second PCR ran 7 to 11 cycles with a sample-barcoded 5' primer and J-beta primers. Using its own MiXCR run on the 5' RACE reads, TCRdb lists one record per CDR3 protein. The sample lists 700,000 to 950,000 distinct CDR3 sequences; approximately 43% were seen once. The sequencing sample was made of blood. These receptors all come from a woman in her sixties or seventies in good health.

For this clonotype: This could be a read error, since a much larger clone is one nucleotide away. V is TRBV29-1 and J is TRBJ2-3; the D gene is possibly TRBD2 (6 bases). V was cut by 2 bases and J by 9 bases, with 15 bases left in between. Germline loops: CDR1 SQVTM, CDR2 ANQGSEA. The CDR3 totals 13 residues. The CDR3 is CSVECIGDSTQYF. The CDR3 nucleotides are TGCAGCGTTGAATGCATCGGGGACTCCACGCAGTATTTT.

The J gene is TRBJ2-6, the V gene TRBV29-1; D not resolved. From germline, CDR1 is SQVTM and CDR2 ANQGSEA. The ends were cut back, 4 bases at V and 0 bases at J, with 4 bases in the middle. The CDR3 sequence is 13 residues long. In DNA, the CDR3 is TGCAGCGTTGGACACTCTGGGGCCAACGTCCTGACTTTC. Its translation: CSVGHSGANVLTF.

This chain uses TRBV5-1 with TRBJ2-7; 8 nucleotides match TRBD1. This CDR3 is built from 15 residues. Germline V lookup: CDR1 SGHRS, CDR2 YFSETQ. The ends lost 4 bases at V and 0 bases at J; junction bases unmatched: 6. The CDR3 spells CASSERTGISYEQYF. The CDR3 DNA reads TGCGCCAGCAGCGAAAGGACAGGGATCTCCTACGAGCAGTACTTC.

The CDR3 loop is CASSFRPGQMGNEQYF. In nucleotides, the CDR3 is TGTGCCAGCAGCTTCCGCCCGGGACAGATGGGCAATGAGCAGTACTTC. The chain joins TRBV11-3 to TRBJ2-5, with 7 bases fitting TRBD1. The germline gives CDR1 SGHNT, CDR2 YENEEA. Germline trimming cut 3 bases from V and 11 bases from J; bases unmatched to any gene: 18. This CDR3 comprises 16 residues.

This chain connects TRBV18 to TRBJ1-4, with TRBD1 as a possible D gene (6 bases). Germline CDR1 and CDR2: KGHSH and LQKENI. The germline V and J ends were trimmed by 3 bases and 8 bases, with 10 bases remaining between them. This CDR3 has 13 amino acids. DNA of the CDR3: TGTGCCAGCTCACCGCGAAGGGGGGAAAAACTGTTTTTT. Translation: CASSPRRGEKLFF.

The chain joins TRBV6-1 to TRBJ2-6; D ambiguous. Germline CDR1 is MNHNS and CDR2 is SASEGT. V was pared by 3 bases and J by 0 bases, with 9 bases between. This CDR3 comprises 16 residues. The CDR3: CASSDRPYSGANVLTF. In DNA, the CDR3 is TGTGCCAGCAGTGACAGGCCTTACTCTGGGGCCAACGTCCTGACTTTC.

Comments on this clonotype: A junction boundary mismatches the germline segment, possibly from a read error. The chain combines TRBV28 with TRBJ2-7; D gene uncertain. Germline values: CDR1 MDHEN, CDR2 SYDVKM. The CDR3 has 10 residues. CDR3 in DNA: TGTGTCAGCAGTTCCTACGAGCAGTACTTC. Its translation: CVSSSYEQYF.

Turning to this clonotype: This could be a read error, since a much larger clone is one nucleotide away. The rearrangement uses TRBV29-1 and TRBJ2-1; 10 bases match TRBD1. Germline loops: CDR1 SQVTM, CDR2 ANQGSEA. The junction had 6 bases not matched to a gene; V was cut back by 6 bases and J by 4 bases. This CDR3 is 14 amino acids long. The CDR3 sequence: CSVRAGQGYNEQFF. CDR3 nucleotide sequence: TGCAGCGTCCGAGCGGGACAGGGGTACAATGAGCAGTTCTTC.

In its sample, this clonotype was seen many times. The rearrangement links TRBV21-1 to TRBJ2-7; the table's D call, TRBD1, was not checked against the DNA. TRBV21-1 is recorded as a pseudogene. CDR3 length equals 15 residues. In DNA, the CDR3 is TGTGCCAGCAGCAAAAGATCTGGCAGGGGCTACGAGCAGTACTTC. This encodes CASSKRSGRGYEQYF.

This chain links TRBV5-5 with TRBJ2-2; 12 positions match TRBD1. Germline CDR1 reads SGHKS; CDR2 reads YYEKEE (reference sequence). With V trimmed by 6 bases and J by 2 bases, 11 bases remained unmatched. CDR3 length: 18 residues. Here the CDR3 reads CASTTGQGANRNTGELFF. CDR3 DNA sequence: TGTGCCAGCACCACGGGACAGGGGGCGAATCGAAACACCGGGGAGCTGTTTTTT.

Details on this clonotype: Since a much larger clone is just one base distant, this may be a read error. This rearrangement joins TRBV2 to TRBJ2-7; the D gene is possibly TRBD1 (6 bases). The CDR3 has 14 amino acids. With 1 base removed from V and 7 bases from J, the gap between germline ends came to 14 bases. CDR1 is SNHLY, CDR2 FYNNEI, per germline. The CDR3 region is CASSEDRVGNEQYF. The CDR3 coding sequence is TGTGCCAGCAGTGAAGACAGGGTGGGGAATGAGCAGTACTTC.

This clonotype turned up a few times. The chain employs TRBV7-9 and TRBJ1-2, with TRBD1 as a possible D gene (6 bases). The germline gives CDR1 SEHNR, CDR2 FQNEAQ (reference sequence). This CDR3 comprises 15 residues. V lost 4 bases and J lost 1, with 13 bases in between. The CDR3 sequence: CASSSTGHRNYGYTF. The DNA for the CDR3 is TGTGCCAGCAGCTCCACGGGACACCGTAACTATGGCTACACCTTC.

The chain is built from TRBV20-1 and TRBJ2-7, with TRBD2 matching over 8 bases. J gave up 5 bases and V 8 bases, and 17 bases lay outside the gene matches. Germline values: CDR1 DFQATT, CDR2 SNEGSKA (reference sequence). This CDR3 is 15 amino acids long. CDR3 sequence (DNA): TGCAGTTCATACTCAACCAGCGGGAGTCTCCACGAGCAGTACTTC. It codes for CSSYSTSGSLHEQYF.

This chain connects TRBV6-2 or TRBV6-3 to TRBJ1-1; D might be TRBD1 (5 bases). Trimming removed 2 bases at V and 6 bases at J, with 10 bases between. The CDR3 spans 13 residues. Looked up from germline, CDR1 is MNHEY and CDR2 is SVGEGT. The CDR3 region has the DNA TGTGCCAGCAGTTACCCCCGGGGCGCTGAAGCTTTCTTT. Protein sequence: CASSYPRGAEAFF.

This clonotype was observed a few times. The chain links TRBV5-1 to TRBJ2-1; the match to TRBD2 covers 12 bases. The CDR3 is 17 amino acids. Unmatched junction bases numbered 3, after V lost 1 base and J lost 1 base. Germline V gives CDR1 SGHRS, CDR2 YFSETQ. The CDR3 protein is CASSLSTSGGSYNEQFF. The CDR3 DNA follows: TGCGCCAGCAGCTTGTCTACTAGCGGGGGGTCCTACAATGAGCAGTTCTTC.

Details on this clonotype: A read error may account for a junction end that differs from germline. This chain connects TRBV9 to TRBJ2-7; no clear D gene. Germline CDR1 and CDR2: SGDLS and YYNGEE. CDR3 size: 15 residues. This chain's CDR3 is CAGSVDSASSYEQYF. CDR3 DNA: TGTGCCGGCAGCGTTGACTCGGCTAGCTCCTACGAGCAGTACTTC.

The rearrangement joins TRBV12-3 or TRBV12-4 to TRBJ2-1; 13 bases agree with TRBD2. V lost 6 bases, J lost 10 bases, and 9 bases stayed unmatched. The CDR3 has 15 residues. CDR3 residues: CASSKLAGGRGEQFF. The CDR3 DNA reads TGTGCCAGCAGCAAACTAGCGGGGGGGCGAGGGGAGCAGTTCTTC.

The sample holds a few counts of this clonotype. Relative to the germline gene, one junction end is altered; a read error may explain this. The rearrangement joins TRBV9 to TRBJ1-6; no definite D call. The CDR3 length is 14 residues. CDR1 and CDR2 (germline): SGDLS, YYNGEE. CDR3 sequence reads: CASSVHIDNSPPHF. The CDR3 region has the DNA TGTGCCAGCAGCGTACATATAGATAATTCACCCCCCCACTTT.

This chain connects TRBV7-2 to TRBJ2-1; D might be TRBD1 or TRBD2, each matching 6 bases. CDR3 length equals 15 residues. Between the trimmed V and J ends, which lost 3 bases and 8 bases, there was a span of 17 bases. In germline, CDR1 is SGHTA, CDR2 FQGNSA. The CDR3 DNA sequence: TGTGCCAGCAGCTTTTGGGCAGGGGAGGACCATGAGCAGTTCTTC. This sequence encodes CASSFWAGEDHEQFF.

The V gene is TRBV20-1, the J gene TRBJ2-3, with D unresolved. Germline values: CDR1 DFQATT, CDR2 SNEGSKA (reference sequence). The V and J ends lost 3 bases and 4 bases respectively, with 8 bases between them. This CDR3 contains 12 residues. The DNA for the CDR3 is TGCAGTGCTAGGGGTATTTCAGATACGCAGTATTTT. It is translated as CSARGISDTQYF.

This clonotype was seen a few times. The chain recombines TRBV4-3 with TRBJ2-4; D call uncertain. Germline values: CDR1 LGHNA, CDR2 YSLEER. The CDR3 consists of 14 residues. Trimming pared 1 base from V and 0 bases from J, leaving 4 bases between. The CDR3 reads CASSQAGAKNIQYF. The DNA of the CDR3 is TGCGCCAGCAGCCAAGCGGGAGCCAAAAACATTCAGTACTTC.

The chain recombines TRBV5-6 with TRBJ2-5; D uncertain. The V and J ends lost 4 bases and 4 bases respectively, with 11 bases between them. Per germline, CDR1 SGHDT and CDR2 YYEEEE. The CDR3 contains 13 residues. Written as DNA, the CDR3 is TGTGCCAGCAGCCTGAGGCCAGGAGAGACCCAGTACTTC. Amino acid sequence: CASSLRPGETQYF.

The genes are TRBV11-2 and TRBJ2-2, with TRBD1 as a possible D gene (6 bases). Germline CDR1 SGHAT, CDR2 FQNNGV. V lost 2 bases and J lost 1, with 17 bases in between. The CDR3 is made up of 18 amino acids. Written as DNA, the CDR3 is TGTGCCAGCAGCTTAAGTTTTGGGGGCGCTAAGAACACCGGGGAGCTGTTTTTT. It translates to CASSLSFGGAKNTGELFF. The full variable domain, rest sourced from reference TRBV11-2 and TRBJ2-2, is EAGVAQSPRYKIIEKRQSVAFWCNPISGHATLYWYQQILGQGPKLLIQFQNNGVVDDSQLPKDRFSAERLKGVDSTLKIQPAKLEDSAVYLCASSLSFGGAKNTGELFFGEGSRLTVL.

This clonotype turned up a few times. The chain uses TRBV10-3 and TRBJ1-2, with TRBD1 matching 8 bases. V lost 7 bases and J lost 2; bases outside the gene matches: 6. From germline, CDR1 is ENHRY and CDR2 SYGVKD. The CDR3 sequence is 14 residues long. This CDR3 reads CAIIGQGNNYGYTF. Written as DNA, the CDR3 is TGTGCCATCATCGGACAGGGAAACAACTATGGCTACACCTTC.

With regard to this clonotype: The junction does not match germline at one end; this may be a read error. V gene TRBV5-1 combines with J gene TRBJ2-5; 10 nucleotides line up with TRBD1. The CDR3 has 15 amino acids. The V gene's germline CDR1 is SGHRS and CDR2 YFSETQ. In nucleotides, the CDR3 is TGCGTCAGCTCCTCCCTGGACAGGGGGCAAGAGACCCAGTACTTC. Residues: CVSSSLDRGQETQYF. Full variable domain (missing parts from reference TRBV5-1 and TRBJ2-5): KAGVTQTPRYLIKTRGQQVTLSCSPISGHRSVSWYQQTPGQGLQFLFEYFSETQRNKGNFPGRFSGRQFSNSRSEMNVSTLELGDSALYLCVSSSLDRGQETQYFGPGTRLLVL.

A few counts support this clonotype. V and J are TRBV28 and TRBJ2-7; D is possibly TRBD1 or TRBD2 (5 bases each). Germline V lookup: CDR1 MDHEN, CDR2 SYDVKM. The CDR3 runs 16 residues. Trimming took 4 bases from V and 0 from J, leaving 16 bases between them. The CDR3 DNA is TGTGCCAGCAGTTCATCCGGGACGGGGAGCTCCTACGAGCAGTACTTC. The encoded protein is CASSSSGTGSSYEQYF. The whole variable domain, remainder taken from reference TRBV28 and TRBJ2-7, is DVKVTQSSRYLVKRTGEKVFLECVQDMDHENMFWYRQDPGLGLRLIYFSYDVKMKEKGDIPEGYSVSREKKERFSLILESASTNQTSMYLCASSSSGTGSSYEQYFGPGTRLTVT.

The rearrangement uses TRBV3-1 and TRBJ2-5; 9 bases are a match to TRBD1. From germline, CDR1 is LGHDT and CDR2 YNNKEL (reference sequence). V lost 1 base to trimming and J lost 7 bases; unmatched junction nucleotides: 1. The CDR3 spans 13 residues. The CDR3 loop reads CASSQGDRATQYF. CDR3 DNA sequence: TGTGCCAGCAGCCAAGGGGACAGGGCGACCCAGTACTTC.

This clonotype came up once. One end of the junction varies from germline; a read error may be responsible. The chain uses TRBV6-2 or TRBV6-3 and TRBJ1-2; D unresolved. CDR3 length equals 13 residues. The germline V gene has CDR1 MNHEY and CDR2 SVGEGT. CDR3 protein: CACSDRQVGGYTF. CDR3 nucleotide sequence: TGTGCCTGCAGCGACCGGCAGGTTGGCGGCTACACCTTC.